The source of this TCR beta chain is a study of OX40 agonist ivuxolimab in advanced cancers. Sequencing was performed with immunoSEQ multiplex PCR; in TCRdb, only in-frame clones are kept and a portion is missing. The profile shows 71,000 or so clones, around 84% of them singletons. The CDR3 loop spans 15 amino acids. Looked up from germline, CDR1 is MGHRA and CDR2 is YSYEKL. V was trimmed by 1 base and J by 2 bases, leaving 11 bases between them. The clonotype was recovered from an adult with an advanced solid tumor such as melanoma, head and neck, liver or kidney cancer. The specimen comprised CD4+ or CD8+ T cells sorted from blood, sampled in a trial of the OX40 agonist ivuxolimab. The gene calls are TRBV4-1 and TRBJ1-2; D is uncertain. The CDR3 protein is CASSQAAGINYGYTF. The CDR3, as DNA: TGCGCCAGCAGCCAAGCGGCGGGGATCAACTATGGCTACACCTTC.